This T cell receptor (beta chain) was sequenced during a study of blood T cell repertoires in COVID-19. About this clone: A read error is likely, as this CDR3 ends without the conserved phenylalanine or tryptophan. The DNA is left out, because the CDR3 cannot be placed on it with certainty; the CDR3 is given as TCRdb lists it.

Data came from immunoSEQ multiplex PCR; TCRdb stores just in-frame clones and leaves some out. The table has about 60,000 clones, 80% to 90% seen once. This clonotype was sampled from a human donor in a cohort sampled during active COVID-19. The specimen was peripheral blood.

The chain's CDR3 is CASSPSRTSGGAPFL. The J gene is TRBJ2-7, the V gene TRBV18; TRBD2 is the table's D call, not checked against the DNA. Inclusive of both ends, the CDR3 amounts to 15 amino acids. Per germline, CDR1 KGHSH and CDR2 LQKENI.